The clone carrying this T cell receptor beta chain has at least ten counts. Antigen unknown. V lost 9 bases and J lost 3, with 17 bases in between. CDR3 size: 14 residues. Germline CDR1 reads SNHLY; CDR2 reads FYNNEI. Clinical symptoms, serum thyroxine, TRAb, thyroid ultrasound and orbital computed tomography informed diagnoses. This record comes from a study of T cells in Graves' hyperthyroidism and ophthalmopathy. About the study: Blood was drawn when the patient was first diagnosed and still untreated.

From RNA transcripts, TCR beta CDR3 regions were amplified. First-round RT-PCR of the TCR CDR3 relied on the HTBI primer set. Using its own MiXCR run on the multiplex PCR reads, TCRdb lists one record per CDR3 protein. Among 200,000 to 300,000 distinct CDR3 sequences listed, approximately 25% were seen once. Regarding the study as a whole: Also found in blood were most expanded thyroid clonotypes above 0.001.

The genes are TRBV2 and TRBJ2-5; the D call may be TRBD1 or TRBD2 (5 bases each). The material sequenced was blood. This TCR was sampled from a woman aged 40-49 years with Graves' ophthalmopathy. CDR3 nucleotide sequence: TGTGCCAGTGAATCGTTAGGGACGGAAGAGACCCAGTACTTC. It encodes CASESLGTEETQYF.